These 27 T cell receptor beta chains were sequenced from one sample in a study of blood T cell repertoires in COVID-19. Data came from immunoSEQ multiplex PCR; TCRdb stores just in-frame clones and leaves some out. The table includes 50,000 to 70,000 clones, 76% detected once. What was sequenced was peripheral blood. The origin of the receptors is a man over 45 with active or convalescent COVID-19.

This clone has just a few counts. The identical CDR3 is also encoded by other nucleotide sequences in the sample. This chain links TRBV19 with TRBJ1-1; TRBD1 is a possible D gene (6 bases). Trimming removed 11 bases from V and 10 bases from J, with 23 bases in between. Germline values: CDR1 LNHDA, CDR2 SQIVND (reference sequence). The CDR3 runs to 13 residues. The CDR3 loop is CAPHGGAGGGAFF. The CDR3 DNA reads TGTGCCCCCCACGGGGGGGCGGGGGGGGGAGCTTTCTTT.

The chain is built from TRBV18 and TRBJ2-3, with D possibly matching TRBD2 (5 bases). V lost 1 base and J 6 bases, leaving 8 bases between the germline ends. CDR3 length: 13 residues. Germline V CDR1 and CDR2: KGHSH, LQKENI. The CDR3 DNA sequence: TGTGCCAGCTCACCACTGCCGGGGGATACGCAGTATTTT. It codes for CASSPLPGDTQYF.

J is TRBJ2-1 and V is TRBV4-2, with D possibly TRBD2 on 6 matching bases. With 8 bases removed from V and 9 bases from J, the gap between germline ends came to 23 bases. The CDR3 consists of 15 residues. Per the germline V gene, CDR1 is LGHNA and CDR2 is YNFKEQ. As DNA, the CDR3 is TGTGCCAGCGCACTCAGACTAGAGACGTTCACTGAGCAGTTCTTC. Amino acid sequence: CASALRLETFTEQFF.

The CDR3 is CAISSGHSNTEAFF. The CDR3 bases are TGTGCCATCAGCTCGGGACACTCTAACACTGAAGCTTTCTTT. V is TRBV10-3 and J is TRBJ1-1, with a weak D call TRBD1 (6 bases). Germline V CDR1 and CDR2: ENHRY, SYGVKD. V was shortened by 6 bases and J by 2 bases, with 13 bases between the two germline ends. The CDR3 covers 14 residues.

The CDR3: CASGGQGGQPQHF. CDR3 DNA: TGTGCCAGTGGGGGACAGGGGGGTCAGCCCCAGCATTTT. The chain joins TRBV19 to TRBJ1-5; 11 positions match TRBD1. J lost 6 bases, V lost 8 bases, and 3 bases had no gene match. Germline lookup yields CDR1 LNHDA and CDR2 SQIVND (reference sequence). The length of the CDR3 is 13 residues.

The chain carries TRBV11-2 and TRBJ2-1; tentatively, D is TRBD1 (6 bases). From germline, CDR1 is SGHAT and CDR2 FQNNGV. Trimming removed 4 bases from V and 6 bases from J, with 16 bases in between. The CDR3 runs 15 residues. The CDR3 here is CASSSYPQGRNEQFF. The CDR3 DNA sequence: TGTGCCAGCAGCTCGTACCCCCAGGGGCGCAATGAGCAGTTCTTC. The complete variable domain, with remaining parts taken from reference TRBV11-2 and TRBJ2-1, reads EAGVAQSPRYKIIEKRQSVAFWCNPISGHATLYWYQQILGQGPKLLIQFQNNGVVDDSQLPKDRFSAERLKGVDSTLKIQPAKLEDSAVYLCASSSYPQGRNEQFFGPGTRLTVL.

V and J are TRBV2 and TRBJ1-4; D unclear. This CDR3 comprises 12 residues. The germline gives CDR1 SNHLY, CDR2 FYNNEI. Trimming stripped 4 bases from V and 7 bases from J, with 7 bases between. The CDR3 DNA reads TGTGCCAGCAGTGGCGGGTTTGAAAAACTGTTTTTT. It yields the protein CASSGGFEKLFF. Filled out from reference TRBV2 and TRBJ1-4, the complete variable domain reads EPEVTQTPSHQVTQMGQEVILRCVPISNHLYFYWYRQILGQKVEFLVSFYNNEISEKSEIFDDQFSVERPDGSNFTLKIRSTKLEDSAMYFCASSGGFEKLFFGSGTQLSVL.

This clone was found once. The rearrangement links TRBV9 to TRBJ1-3; the D is unclear. The V gene lost 0 bases and the J gene lost 0 bases, with 10 bases spanning the gap. Germline V gene data show CDR1 as SGDLS and CDR2 as YYNGEE. The CDR3 is made up of 16 amino acids. The CDR3 is CASSVDETYSGNTIYF. The DNA of the CDR3 is TGTGCCAGCAGCGTAGATGAAACTTACTCTGGAAACACCATATATTTT. Variable domain in full (rest from reference TRBV9 and TRBJ1-3): DSGVTQTPKHLITATGQRVTLRCSPRSGDLSVYWYQQSLDQGLQFLIQYYNGEERAKGNILERFSAQQFPDLHSELNLSSLELGDSALYFCASSVDETYSGNTIYFGEGSWLTVV.

The genes are TRBV2 and TRBJ2-6; D remains ambiguous. Trimming stripped 10 bases from V and 1 base from J, with 11 bases between. In germline, CDR1 is SNHLY, CDR2 FYNNEI. The CDR3 has 14 residues. CDR3: CAMKRDSGANVLTF. DNA of the CDR3: TGTGCCATGAAACGAGATTCTGGGGCCAACGTCCTGACTTTC.

V usage is TRBV11-2 and J usage is TRBJ1-1; D remains unclear. There are 15 residues in the CDR3. Trimming stripped 1 base from V and 0 bases from J, with 9 bases between. Germline V gene lookup returns CDR1 SGHAT and CDR2 FQNNGV. The CDR3 DNA reads as TGTGCCAGCAGCTTAGTGAAACTTGTGAACACTGAAGCTTTCTTT. Translated, it gives CASSLVKLVNTEAFF.

This clone was seen a handful of times. This rearrangement joins TRBV13 to TRBJ1-5; D is ambiguous. Germline loops: CDR1 PRHDT, CDR2 FYEKMQ (reference sequence). The CDR3 has 14 residues. V lost 4 bases and J 3 bases, leaving 10 bases between the germline ends. CDR3 sequence: CASSYGRHNQPQHF. DNA of the CDR3: TGTGCCAGCAGCTATGGCCGTCACAATCAGCCCCAGCATTTT.

The gene calls are TRBV6-1 and TRBJ1-6; D unresolved. The CDR3 is 12 amino acids. V was shortened by 5 bases and J by 7 bases, with 6 bases between the two germline ends. The germline CDR1 and CDR2 sequences are MNHNS and SASEGT. In nucleotides, the CDR3 is TGTGCCAGCAGTCTACAGAATTCACCCCTCCACTTT. Its protein is CASSLQNSPLHF.

This clone showed up just a few times. The rearrangement joins TRBV7-9 to TRBJ1-1; D ambiguous. This CDR3 spans 13 amino acids. Germline-derived CDR1 and CDR2 are SEHNR and FQNEAQ (reference sequence). The V and J ends lost 5 bases and 4 bases respectively, with 11 bases between them. As DNA, the CDR3 is TGTGCCAGCAGCCTAATGGTTCGCACTGAAGCTTTCTTT. It encodes CASSLMVRTEAFF.

This clone is a singleton in its sample. The chain carries TRBV30 and TRBJ2-7; D is unresolved. The CDR3 loop spans 11 amino acids. V was cut by 2 bases and J by 2 bases, with 4 bases left in between. Germline V gene data show CDR1 as GTSNPN and CDR2 as SVGIG (reference sequence). The CDR3 DNA is TGTGCCTGGAGTTTAGCCTACGAGCAGTACTTC. As protein: CAWSLAYEQYF. Using reference TRBV30 and TRBJ2-7 for the parts outside the CDR3, the full variable domain is SQTIHQWPATLVQPVGSPLSLECTVEGTSNPNLYWYRQAAGRGLQLLFYSVGIGQISSEVPQNLSASRPQDRQFILSSKKLLLSDSGFYLCAWSLAYEQYFGPGTRLTVT.

The chain combines TRBV15 with TRBJ1-2; a possible D gene is TRBD1 (6 bases). Trimming removed 3 bases at V and 7 bases at J, with 15 bases between. The CDR3 loop spans 14 amino acids. Germline-derived CDR1 and CDR2 are LNHNV and YYDKDF (reference sequence). The CDR3 DNA sequence: TGTGCCACCAGCAGCGACAGGAGGAGCTCTGGCTACACCTTC. It yields the protein CATSSDRRSSGYTF.

The CDR3 region has the DNA TGTGCCAGCAGCCCCTGGGGGGAGAGCAATCAGCCCCAGCATTTT. Protein sequence: CASSPWGESNQPQHF. This chain connects TRBV7-2 to TRBJ1-5; D might be TRBD1 (5 bases). Germline CDR1 SGHTA, CDR2 FQGNSA. The CDR3 consists of 15 residues. Trimming removed 5 bases at V and 1 base at J, with 12 bases between.

The sample holds many counts of this clone. The genes are TRBV3-1 (or the pseudogene TRBV3-2) and TRBJ2-7; D perhaps matches TRBD1 (5 bases). The CDR3 runs 13 residues. Germline V gives CDR1 LGHDT, CDR2 YNNKEL (reference sequence). The V and J ends lost 8 bases and 5 bases respectively, with 16 bases between them. CDR3 region: CASYSGHDHEQYF. Here the CDR3 DNA reads TGTGCCAGCTATTCTGGACATGACCACGAGCAGTACTTC.

The CDR3 is CAISSGLSNQPQHF. The CDR3 DNA is TGTGCCATCAGCTCAGGGCTGAGCAATCAGCCCCAGCATTTT. This sequence joins TRBV10-3 and TRBJ1-5, with D possibly matching TRBD1 (5 bases). Germline assignment: CDR1 ENHRY and CDR2 SYGVKD. V was shortened by 6 bases and J by 1 base, with 10 bases between the two germline ends. The CDR3 is made up of 14 amino acids.

V usage is TRBV2 and J usage is TRBJ2-3, with D perhaps TRBD2 (7 bases). The CDR3 extends over 14 amino acids. CDR1 SNHLY and CDR2 FYNNEI come from the germline V gene. The V end lost 8 bases, the J end lost 2 bases, and 14 bases lay between the germline ends. DNA for the CDR3: TGTGCCAGCGAGCGGGACACAATCACAGATACGCAGTATTTT. Translation: CASERDTITDTQYF.

The rearrangement links TRBV30 to TRBJ1-2; perhaps TRBD1 as D (5 bases). Germline V lookup: CDR1 GTSNPN, CDR2 SVGIG (reference sequence). V was clipped by 3 bases and J by 6 bases, with 14 bases between them. The CDR3 covers 13 residues. The CDR3 loop is CAWSATGLDGYTF. DNA for the CDR3: TGTGCCTGGAGCGCTACGGGACTGGATGGCTACACCTTC.

The genes are TRBV25-1 and TRBJ2-2; no definite D call. The ends were cut back, 1 base at V and 7 bases at J, with 4 bases in the middle. The CDR3 runs to 12 residues. Germline lookup yields CDR1 MGHDK and CDR2 SYGVNS. This CDR3 is CASSESIGELFF. As DNA, the CDR3 is TGTGCCAGCAGTGAATCCATCGGGGAGCTGTTTTTT.

This clone has more than one count but fewer than ten. The chain recombines TRBV19 with TRBJ1-5; D perhaps matches TRBD1 (6 bases). The V gene's germline CDR1 is LNHDA and CDR2 SQIVND (reference sequence). Trimming stripped 5 bases from V and 6 bases from J, with 23 bases between. The CDR3 extends over 17 amino acids. The CDR3 DNA follows: TGTGCCAGTAGTTCCCGGGGGGGGCCGCAAGGTAGTCAGCCCCAGCATTTT. Encoded protein: CASSSRGGPQGSQPQHF.

This sequence joins TRBV2 and TRBJ1-2, with D possibly being TRBD1 (5 bases). Per germline, CDR1 SNHLY and CDR2 FYNNEI. V was cut by 6 bases and J by 8 bases, with 19 bases left in between. CDR3 length equals 14 residues. The CDR3 coding sequence is TGTGCCAGCAGACAAGGGGTGGCGGCGACGGGCTACACCTTC. Translated: CASRQGVAATGYTF.

The V and J genes are TRBV5-1 and TRBJ2-5; TRBD2 matches 14 bases. This CDR3 spans 16 amino acids. CDR1 SGHRS and CDR2 YFSETQ come from the germline V gene. V gave up 4 bases and J gave up 3 bases; unmatched junction bases: 5. This CDR3 reads CASSLLGLAGEETQYF. The CDR3 nucleotides are TGCGCCAGCAGCCTCTTGGGACTAGCGGGGGAAGAGACCCAGTACTTC.

This CDR3 is CASSFGEGGNTIYF. CDR3 DNA sequence: TGTGCCAGCAGCTTTGGGGAGGGTGGAAACACCATATATTTT. The chain joins TRBV7-9 to TRBJ1-3; no definite D call. Trimming stripped 3 bases from V and 3 bases from J, with 9 bases between. The CDR3 contains 14 residues. Germline values: CDR1 SEHNR, CDR2 FQNEAQ (reference sequence).

This chain connects TRBV10-3 to TRBJ1-6, with D possibly matching TRBD1 (5 bases). The V gene's germline CDR1 is ENHRY and CDR2 SYGVKD. Trimming pared 4 bases from V and 10 bases from J, leaving 14 bases between. This CDR3 is built from 14 residues. Here the CDR3 DNA reads TGTGCCATCAGTGCTTACGACAAGGGGTCACCCCTCCACTTT. It translates to CAISAYDKGSPLHF.

The chain links TRBV5-1 to TRBJ2-1, with 9 bases lining up with TRBD1. V was clipped by 5 bases and J by 7 bases; unmatched bases: 7. There are 14 residues in the CDR3. Germline CDR1 SGHRS, CDR2 YFSETQ. In nucleotides, the CDR3 is TGCGCCAGCAGATCAACAGGGGGCGGGAATGAGCAGTTCTTC. Translating gives CASRSTGGGNEQFF.